The rows below give T cell receptor beta chains drawn from one sample of a study of T cell responses to AZD1222 COVID-19 vaccine. The assay was immunoSEQ multiplex PCR, and TCRdb's table has in-frame clones only and misses some. Here the sample spans 83,000 or so clones, 86% being singletons. The input for sequencing was peripheral blood, taken on day 0 of AZD1222 vaccination. The receptors were gathered from an adult in good health. CDR3s include the opening cysteine and the closing phenylalanine or tryptophan. Fields, in order: J gene, D gene, clone size, V gene, CDR3 DNA, CDR3 protein. D genes are given only for firm matches. Where a row states a size, it is once, few, many or the class of an expanded clone; other rows omit it.

J: TRBJ1-1
D: .
size: .
V: TRBV12-2
DNA: TGTGCAAGTCGCTTATACAACAGGGGCTGTGATAAAGCTTTCTTT
CDR3: CASRLYNRGCDKAFF

J: TRBJ1-2
D: .
size: .
V: TRBV19
DNA: TGTGCCAGTAGTCCACGGACTTATGGCTACACCTTC
CDR3: CASSPRTYGYTF

J: TRBJ2-1
D: TRBD1
size: .
V: TRBV19
DNA: TGTGCCAGTAGTCCTTCCCGGGACAGTATTTGGAATGAGCAGTTCTTC
CDR3: CASSPSRDSIWNEQFF

J: TRBJ1-5
D: .
size: .
V: TRBV19
DNA: TGTGCCAGTAGTATAAGATTAGGGGGTCAGCCCCAGCATTTT
CDR3: CASSIRLGGQPQHF

J: TRBJ2-7
D: .
size: .
V: TRBV28
DNA: TGTGCCAGCATCCTTAACCCCCAGGGACCCTACGAGCAGTACTTC
CDR3: CASILNPQGPYEQYF

J: TRBJ2-1
D: .
size: many
V: TRBV27
DNA: TGTGCCAGCAGTCAAGGCGGATACTACAATGAGCAGTTCTTC
CDR3: CASSQGGYYNEQFF

J: TRBJ2-2
D: .
size: .
V: TRBV18
DNA: TGTGCCAGCTCCCGGGGTGTGAACACCGGGGAGCTGTTTTTT
CDR3: CASSRGVNTGELFF

J: TRBJ2-3
D: TRBD1
size: .
V: TRBV29-1
DNA: TGCAGCGTTGCCCGACAGGGTTCCGTTACAGATACGCAGTATTTT
CDR3: CSVARQGSVTDTQYF

J: TRBJ1-1
D: TRBD1
size: .
V: TRBV6-6
DNA: TGTGCCAGCAGCGCGACGGGACAGACGAACACTGAAGCTTTCTTT
CDR3: CASSATGQTNTEAFF

J: TRBJ2-1
D: .
size: .
V: TRBV6-6
DNA: TGTGCCAGCAGTTACGCTGGCGAGGACGGGAATGAGCAGTTCTTC
CDR3: CASSYAGEDGNEQFF

J: TRBJ2-2
D: .
size: .
V: TRBV10-3
DNA: TGTGCCGCACTATCAACAGATCCGAACACCGGGGAGCTGTTTTTT
CDR3: CAALSTDPNTGELFF

J: TRBJ2-3
D: .
size: .
V: TRBV4-1
DNA: TGCGCCAGCCAAGGACGGGGGCCTTTGTATTTT
CDR3: CASQGRGPLYF

J: TRBJ1-1
D: .
size: .
V: TRBV30
DNA: TGTGCCTACTTTATAGTAGCAAACACTGAAGCTTTCTTT
CDR3: CAYFIVANTEAFF

J: TRBJ2-5
D: .
size: .
V: TRBV5-8
DNA: TGTGCCAGCAGCTTGGGGGGCAGTCTTATTGGGCCCCAAAGTAAAGAGACCCAGTACTTC
CDR3: CASSLGGSLIGPQSKETQYF

J: TRBJ2-1
D: .
size: .
V: TRBV27
DNA: TGTGCCAGCAGTTTATCGGCCCTAGCAGACTACAATGAGCAGTTCTTC
CDR3: CASSLSALADYNEQFF

J: TRBJ2-1
D: .
size: .
V: TRBV6-2/TRBV6-3
DNA: TGTGCCAGCAGTTACTCTGGGTTGGGGGTCCCCGGATTCTTC
CDR3: CASSYSGLGVPGFF

J: TRBJ1-5
D: .
size: .
V: TRBV28
DNA: TGTGCCAGCAGTACAGGAAATCAGCCCCAGCATTTT
CDR3: CASSTGNQPQHF

J: TRBJ1-1
D: .
size: .
V: TRBV5-1
DNA: TGCGCCAGCAGCTTTGGGGGGCCGTATACTGAAGCTTTCTTT
CDR3: CASSFGGPYTEAFF

J: TRBJ2-7
D: .
size: .
V: TRBV6-2/TRBV6-3
DNA: TGTGCCAGCAGTGACGTCTACGAGCAGTACTTC
CDR3: CASSDVYEQYF

J: TRBJ2-2
D: .
size: .
V: TRBV4-3
DNA: TGCGCCAGCAGCCAAGATTTGGGGGAAGTATACGCCGGGGAGCTGTTTTTT
CDR3: CASSQDLGEVYAGELFF

J: TRBJ2-5
D: .
size: .
V: TRBV7-2
DNA: TGTGCCAGCAGCTTACTAGGAGAGACCCAGTACTTC
CDR3: CASSLLGETQYF

J: TRBJ1-1
D: .
size: .
V: TRBV7-8
DNA: TGTGCCAGCAGCTTAGTGGGTTTAGGCACCGGGGACACTGAAGCTTTCTTT
CDR3: CASSLVGLGTGDTEAFF

J: TRBJ2-7
D: .
size: .
V: TRBV5-6
DNA: TGTGCCAGCAGCCGTTCCTACGAGCAGTACTTC
CDR3: CASSRSYEQYF

J: TRBJ2-5
D: .
size: .
V: TRBV13
DNA: TGTGCCAGCAGCTCACGGGCGGGGGCTCGAGAGACCCAGTACTTC
CDR3: CASSSRAGARETQYF

J: TRBJ2-1
D: .
size: .
V: TRBV4-1
DNA: TGCGCCAGTGGGACCGTCGGGGACAATGAGCAGTTCTTC
CDR3: CASGTVGDNEQFF

J: TRBJ2-5
D: TRBD1
size: .
V: TRBV11-3
DNA: TGTGCCAGCAGCCAGGGACAGTTGGAGACCCAGTACTTC
CDR3: CASSQGQLETQYF

J: TRBJ1-3
D: .
size: few
V: TRBV2
DNA: TGTGCCAGCAGCCTCGCCCAGACGTTCTCTGGAAACACCATATATTTT
CDR3: CASSLAQTFSGNTIYF

J: TRBJ1-5
D: TRBD1
size: .
V: TRBV6-5
DNA: TGTGCCAGCGGATCCAGGGGGCCGGGGAGTCAGCCCCAGCATTTT
CDR3: CASGSRGPGSQPQHF

J: TRBJ1-1
D: .
size: .
V: TRBV2
DNA: TGTGCCAGCAGAGAAATGACAGGAATGAACACTGAAGCTTTCTTT
CDR3: CASREMTGMNTEAFF

J: TRBJ1-3
D: .
size: .
V: TRBV28
DNA: TGTGCCAGCAGTTTATCCCTAGGGTCCTCTGGAAACACCATATATTTT
CDR3: CASSLSLGSSGNTIYF

J: TRBJ1-5
D: TRBD1
size: few
V: TRBV2
DNA: TGTGCCAGCACCTATAATCCCGGACAGGGAGGAGACCAGCCCCAGCATTTT
CDR3: CASTYNPGQGGDQPQHF

J: TRBJ1-3
D: TRBD1
size: .
V: TRBV5-1
DNA: TGCGCCAGCAGCTTGGGAGGGGGCGCCTCTGGAAACACCATATATTTT
CDR3: CASSLGGGASGNTIYF

J: TRBJ2-1
D: .
size: .
V: TRBV19
DNA: TGTGCCAGTAACCCTTTTGGGGATCTGGGGAATGAGCAGTTCTTC
CDR3: CASNPFGDLGNEQFF

J: TRBJ2-2
D: .
size: .
V: TRBV24-1
DNA: TGTGCCACCAGATATAACGGGGAGCTGTTTTTT
CDR3: CATRYNGELFF

J: TRBJ2-1
D: TRBD2
size: once
V: TRBV13
DNA: TGTGCCAGCAGCTCGGGACTAGCGGGAGATAGGTCCTACAATGAGCAGTTCTTC
CDR3: CASSSGLAGDRSYNEQFF

J: TRBJ2-2
D: .
size: .
V: TRBV18
DNA: TGTGCCAGCTCACCACTGCGCGGGGCGAACACCGGGGAGCTGTTTTTT
CDR3: CASSPLRGANTGELFF

J: TRBJ1-1
D: .
size: .
V: TRBV30
DNA: TGTGCCTGGAGTGCGGTAGGAGCGGGGTCCGCTGAAGCTTTCTTT
CDR3: CAWSAVGAGSAEAFF

J: TRBJ2-3
D: TRBD2
size: .
V: TRBV7-3
DNA: TGTGCCAGCAGCTTAAGGGGGACTAGCGGGAGTTATACGCAGTATTTT
CDR3: CASSLRGTSGSYTQYF

J: TRBJ2-7
D: TRBD1
size: .
V: TRBV19
DNA: TGTGCCAGTAATCGGGACAGGGAATACGAGCAGTACTTC
CDR3: CASNRDREYEQYF

J: TRBJ2-3
D: .
size: .
V: TRBV19
DNA: TGTGCCAGTCAACCCAGAGGTTTCGCAGATACGCAGTATTTT
CDR3: CASQPRGFADTQYF

J: TRBJ1-2
D: .
size: .
V: TRBV28
DNA: TGTGCCAGCAGTATAGGGACAAACTATGGCTACACCTTC
CDR3: CASSIGTNYGYTF

J: TRBJ2-1
D: TRBD2
size: .
V: TRBV7-2
DNA: TGTGCCAGCACGACTAGCGGGAGATGGCAGTTCTTC
CDR3: CASTTSGRWQFF

J: TRBJ2-4
D: .
size: .
V: TRBV5-1
DNA: TGCGCCAGCAGCCCGTCGCGGGGAAACATTCAGTACTTC
CDR3: CASSPSRGNIQYF

J: TRBJ2-2
D: .
size: .
V: TRBV4-2
DNA: TGTGCCAGCAGCCAAGGTCCTACCTTCCAGGGGACCGGGGAGCTGTTTTTT
CDR3: CASSQGPTFQGTGELFF

J: TRBJ2-7
D: .
size: .
V: TRBV14
DNA: TGTGCCAGCAGCCAGAGACAGGACTACTTACGGGAGCAGTACTTC
CDR3: CASSQRQDYLREQYF

J: TRBJ2-4
D: .
size: .
V: TRBV3-1/TRBV3-2
DNA: TGTGCCAGCAACCGACTTTTCGGACATCCCGATGTCCACATTCAGTACTTC
CDR3: CASNRLFGHPDVHIQYF